A selection of T cell receptor beta chains follows, all from one sample in a study of monozygotic twins with inflammatory bowel disease. Following a re-call of the 5' RACE reads, TCRdb has one entry per CDR3 protein and lacks DNA. In all, the sample yields approximately 150,000 distinct CDR3 sequences. The sequenced sample was blood. The receptors were gathered from a human donor with ulcerative colitis or Crohn's disease, or a healthy co-twin of an affected twin (not recorded which). Each CDR3 is given with its conserved first and last residue.

v_gene	j_gene	CDR3aa
TRBV6-2/TRBV6-3	TRBJ1-2	CASSSRWQGYGYTF
TRBV12-3/TRBV12-4	TRBJ2-5	CASSRTLWETQYF
TRBV29-1	TRBJ2-1	CSVDLLARNYNEQFF
TRBV7-9	TRBJ2-7	CASSSAGGEYEQYF
TRBV7-9	TRBJ2-1	CASSLGASYNEQFF
TRBV5-1	TRBJ2-7	CASSSDRPSSYEQYF
TRBV20-1	TRBJ2-1	CSARSSFSYNEQFF
TRBV3-1	TRBJ2-7	CASSQEGGRGPYEQYF
TRBV20-1	TRBJ2-1	CSASRQGPYNEQFF
TRBV5-1	TRBJ2-7	CASSTRGGRYEQYF
TRBV5-1	TRBJ2-1	CASTLLAGDHREQFF
TRBV20-1	TRBJ2-1	CSARSGIEQFF
TRBV10-3	TRBJ1-6	CAISEPTGGRGNSPLHF
TRBV2	TRBJ2-3	CASRQTWGSHTQYF
TRBV5-5	TRBJ2-1	CASSLRAGGDEQFF
TRBV12-3/TRBV12-4	TRBJ1-5	CASRTTGLNQPQHF
TRBV6-2/TRBV6-3	TRBJ2-2	CASKRLAGGPHTGELFF
TRBV5-1	TRBJ2-5	CASSLAGTGQETQYF
TRBV10-3	TRBJ1-6	CAISESPGAHRSPLHF
TRBV12-3/TRBV12-4	TRBJ2-3	CASSSTLADTQYF
TRBV7-9	TRBJ1-5	CASSLGGNNQPQHF
TRBV24-1	TRBJ2-2	CATSPGGPATGELFF
TRBV10-3	TRBJ2-7	CATSLGGRDEQYF
TRBV18	TRBJ2-5	CASSPPTGGISKTQYF
TRBV4-2	TRBJ2-3	CASSQSRDASTDTQYF
TRBV29-1	TRBJ2-7	CSVLGHLNEQYF
TRBV20-1	TRBJ2-5	CSALRRVNLGETQYF
TRBV6-5	TRBJ2-5	CASCLQGLVGETQYF
TRBV5-3	TRBJ2-2	CALTARVENTGELFF
TRBV20-1	TRBJ2-7	CSAQDNRAYEQYF
TRBV7-9	TRBJ1-5	CASSFNGPNQPQHF
TRBV7-2	TRBJ2-3	CASSSPNTDTQYF
TRBV27	TRBJ2-7	CASSPTGGEQYF
TRBV7-2	TRBJ2-1	CASSWQDRLNEQFF
TRBV29-1	TRBJ2-1	CSVSLRGPRWVEQFF
TRBV20-1	TRBJ1-5	CSASGGDNQPQHF
TRBV10-3	TRBJ1-5	CAISPSNQPQHF
TRBV6-4	TRBJ1-6	CASSDSLGSPLHF
TRBV20-1	TRBJ1-5	CSARDLGQGDNQPQHF
TRBV2	TRBJ2-3	CASPGLPRTDTQYF
TRBV7-2	TRBJ1-5	CASSLAGTGEPQHF
TRBV5-1	TRBJ2-3	CASSTIRDGYFTDTQYF
TRBV11-2	TRBJ2-1	CASSSSGGAPGLYNEQFF
TRBV4-3	TRBJ1-1	CASSQEYANTEAFF
TRBV9	TRBJ2-1	CASSATTGTSLYDEQFF
TRBV20-1	TRBJ2-7	CSAQTSVGSVTYEQYF
TRBV30	TRBJ2-7	CAWSVGGGGSYEQYF
TRBV7-2	TRBJ2-2	CASSLAAVITGELFF
TRBV5-4	TRBJ2-2	CASSHSWGAKGELFF
TRBV5-5	TRBJ1-4	CASSLEGNFDEKLFF
TRBV9	TRBJ2-1	CASSGGRGEQFF
TRBV20-1	TRBJ2-5	CSAREIPRGVRETQYF
TRBV12-3/TRBV12-4	TRBJ2-5	CASSRGGQGQETQYF
TRBV9	TRBJ2-1	CASTRLAGAYNEQFF
TRBV9	TRBJ1-6	CASSVQASYNSPLHF
TRBV10-3	TRBJ1-1	CAIKPPGNAEAFF